Sequencing of this T cell receptor (beta chain) was carried out in a study of beta chain features in type 1 diabetes. General study findings and limits: Patients with Type 1 diabetes showed moderately but significantly shorter TCRB CDR3s in all four CD4+ subsets.

The CDR3 is made up of 11 amino acids. Per the germline V gene, CDR1 is SGHNT and CDR2 is YENEEA. Expressed TCRB transcripts were sequenced after all isolated RNA was converted to cDNA. Assay used: immunoSEQ multiplex PCR; TCRdb lists only in-frame clones, some missing. The sample shows 500,000 to 800,000 clones, around 12% of them seen only once. A note on this clone: What it binds is unknown.

Source material: naive CD4+ T cells from blood. The J gene is TRBJ2-5, the V gene TRBV11-3, with D possibly called TRBD1 or TRBD2 (5 bases each). The end of the DNA aligns better with TRBJ2-7, so the J call may be wrong. The source is a man aged 30 to 45 with type 1 diabetes. CDR3 sequence: CASSLGHEQYF. The CDR3 coding sequence is TGTGCCAGCAGCTTGGGACACGAGCAGTACTTC.